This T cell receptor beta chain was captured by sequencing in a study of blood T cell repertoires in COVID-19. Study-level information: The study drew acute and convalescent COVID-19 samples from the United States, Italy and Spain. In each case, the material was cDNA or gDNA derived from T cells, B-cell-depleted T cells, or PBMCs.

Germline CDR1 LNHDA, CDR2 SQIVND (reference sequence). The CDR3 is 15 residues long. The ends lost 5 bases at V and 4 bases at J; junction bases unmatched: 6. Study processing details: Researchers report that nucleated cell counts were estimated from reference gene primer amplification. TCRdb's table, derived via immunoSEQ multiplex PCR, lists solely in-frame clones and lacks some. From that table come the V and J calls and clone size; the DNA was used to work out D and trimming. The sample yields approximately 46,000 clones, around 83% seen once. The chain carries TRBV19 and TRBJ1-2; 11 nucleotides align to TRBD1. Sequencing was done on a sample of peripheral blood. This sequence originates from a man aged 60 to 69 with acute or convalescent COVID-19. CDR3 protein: CASSLRDRGAYGYTF. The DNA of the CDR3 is TGTGCCAGTAGTCTCCGGGACAGGGGGGCCTATGGCTACACCTTC.